What follows are 25 T cell receptor beta chains derived from one specimen sequenced in a study of blood T cell repertoires in COVID-19 (dated by TCRdb to the early 2020s). Libraries were built with the immunoSEQ multiplex PCR assay. The source is immuneACCESS, and TCRdb retained only in-frame sequences with V and J called. Part of the clones is not carried over; for the studies checked, unresolved V genes explain less than half of this, and the remainder is unexplained. Present in this sample are more than 90,000 clones, around 83% of which were seen just once. 1.1% to 1.5% of the sample goes to the ten largest clones. The source material was peripheral blood. The receptors stem from a man aged 35-49 years with acute or convalescent COVID-19.

The chain couples TRBV28 to TRBJ2-1; 8 positions match TRBD2. CDR3 length: 15 amino acids. The ends lost 6 bases at V and 0 bases at J; junction bases unmatched: 4. Germline V gene data show CDR1 as MDHEN and CDR2 as SYDVKM. The CDR3 loop is CASRTSGSSYNEQFF. CDR3 nucleotide sequence: TGTGCCAGCAGAACTAGCGGAAGCTCCTACAATGAGCAGTTCTTC. The whole variable domain, remainder taken from reference TRBV28 and TRBJ2-1, is DVKVTQSSRYLVKRTGEKVFLECVQDMDHENMFWYRQDPGLGLRLIYFSYDVKMKEKGDIPEGYSVSREKKERFSLILESASTNQTSMYLCASRTSGSSYNEQFFGPGTRLTVL.

The rearrangement uses TRBV7-9 and TRBJ1-1; 7 bases are a match to TRBD1. Germline values: CDR1 SEHNR, CDR2 FQNEAQ (reference sequence). The CDR3 sequence is 15 residues long. V lost 5 bases to trimming and J lost 1 base; unmatched junction nucleotides: 7. The CDR3: CASSERQGRNTEAFF. The CDR3 coding sequence is TGTGCCAGCAGCGAGAGACAGGGCCGGAACACTGAAGCTTTCTTT.

The chain combines TRBV6-7 with TRBJ2-4; possible D gene TRBD1, 5 bases. TRBV6-7 is an open reading frame, and its role is uncertain. Trimming removed 0 bases at V and 2 bases at J, with 14 bases between. The CDR3 is 17 amino acids. DNA of the CDR3: TGTGCCAGCAGTTACTCGGCCCCAGGGATGACCAAAAACATTCAGTACTTC. Its protein is CASSYSAPGMTKNIQYF.

As DNA, the CDR3 is TGTGCCAGCAGTTTAGGCTTAAACACAGATACGCAGTATTTT. Residues: CASSLGLNTDTQYF. The chain couples TRBV27 to TRBJ2-3; no definite D call. The V gene lost 2 bases and the J gene lost 2 bases, with 8 bases spanning the gap. Germline CDR1 MNHEY, CDR2 SMNVEV (reference sequence). The CDR3 runs 14 residues.

The rearrangement uses TRBV29-1 and TRBJ2-2; a weak D match, TRBD2 (6 bases). The CDR3 covers 13 residues. Trimming pared 4 bases from V and 1 base from J, leaving 7 bases between. Germline CDR1 is SQVTM and CDR2 is ANQGSEA. CDR3 DNA: TGCAGCGTTGTGCGGGGGAACACCGGGGAGCTGTTTTTT. This encodes CSVVRGNTGELFF.

This rearrangement joins TRBV6-5 to TRBJ1-3; maybe TRBD1 (6 bases). The CDR3 totals 15 residues. With 5 bases removed from V and 0 bases from J, the gap between germline ends came to 11 bases. Germline loops: CDR1 MNHEY, CDR2 SVGAGI. The CDR3 sequence: CASSRDRYSGNTIYF. The CDR3 DNA reads TGTGCCAGCAGTCGCGACAGGTACTCTGGAAACACCATATATTTT.

The chain combines TRBV7-9 with TRBJ1-6; the D gene is possibly TRBD1 (6 bases). Per germline, CDR1 SEHNR and CDR2 FQNEAQ (reference sequence). V was shortened by 1 base and J by 8 bases, with 12 bases between the two germline ends. The CDR3 consists of 15 residues. CDR3 sequence (DNA): TGTGCCAGCAGCTTAGGGACAGCGTTTTATTCACCCCTCCACTTT. This encodes CASSLGTAFYSPLHF.

The V gene is TRBV7-2, the J gene TRBJ2-7; maybe TRBD2 (5 bases). The germline CDR1 and CDR2 sequences are SGHTA and FQGNSA. V lost 3 bases and J lost 3, with 9 bases in between. The CDR3 extends over 13 amino acids. The CDR3 DNA sequence: TGTGCCAGCAGCTTGGAGCGGAACTACGAGCAGTACTTC. Amino acids: CASSLERNYEQYF.

The genes are TRBV6-6 and TRBJ2-2; D is uncertain. Germline CDR1 reads MNHNY; CDR2 reads SVGAGI (reference sequence). The CDR3 loop spans 14 amino acids. The CDR3 bases are TGTGCTACTCAGAAGGCAGGGAACACCGGGGAGCTGTTTTTT. Encoded protein: CATQKAGNTGELFF.

V is TRBV29-1 and J is TRBJ1-1; TRBD1 agrees at 7 bases. The germline V gene has CDR1 SQVTM and CDR2 ANQGSEA. V lost 3 bases and J lost 4; bases outside the gene matches: 8. This CDR3 has 14 amino acids. The CDR3 loop is CSVEKGARSTEAFF. The CDR3 coding sequence is TGCAGCGTTGAGAAGGGGGCGCGAAGCACTGAAGCTTTCTTT.

The gene calls are TRBV30 and TRBJ2-2; tentative D call: TRBD2 (5 bases). V was trimmed by 2 bases and J by 4 bases, leaving 11 bases between them. Germline V gene data show CDR1 as GTSNPN and CDR2 as SVGIG (reference sequence). This CDR3 has 14 residues. In DNA, the CDR3 is TGTGCCTGGAGTCGGAGGCCCGTCACCGGGGAGCTGTTTTTT. Amino acid sequence: CAWSRRPVTGELFF.

The chain employs TRBV4-1 and TRBJ1-1, with D perhaps matching TRBD1 (6 bases). The CDR3 spans 15 residues. Germline CDR1 is MGHRA and CDR2 is YSYEKL. Trimming removed 2 bases at V and 5 bases at J, with 15 bases between. CDR3 DNA: TGCGCCAGCAGCCAATGGGACACAGGGAGAACTGAAGCTTTCTTT. It yields the protein CASSQWDTGRTEAFF.

V gene TRBV2 combines with J gene TRBJ2-2; D not resolved. Looked up from germline, CDR1 is SNHLY and CDR2 is FYNNEI. V lost 8 bases to trimming and J lost 2 bases, with 9 bases between them. This CDR3 has 13 residues. Written as DNA, the CDR3 is TGTGCCAGCCATAACAGAAACACCGGGGAGCTGTTTTTT. This encodes CASHNRNTGELFF.

DNA for the CDR3: TGTGCCAGCTCCTATAATGAAAAACTGTTTTTT. Residues: CASSYNEKLFF. The gene calls are TRBV18 and TRBJ1-4; no reliable D call. The CDR3 extends over 11 amino acids. V was pared by 6 bases and J by 4 bases, with 3 bases between. Germline V gene lookup returns CDR1 KGHSH and CDR2 LQKENI.

The chain carries TRBV30 and TRBJ2-5; no firm D call. CDR3 length: 11 residues. Germline V gene sequence: CDR1 GTSNPN, CDR2 SVGIG (reference sequence). V dropped 4 bases and J dropped 1 base, with 4 bases sitting between them. The CDR3 nucleotides are TGTGCCTGGACGGTCCAAGAGACCCAGTACTTC. It codes for CAWTVQETQYF.

J is TRBJ2-7 and V is TRBV24-1; 7 nucleotides align to TRBD1. CDR3 size: 15 residues. V lost 3 bases, J lost 6 bases, and 10 bases stayed unmatched. Germline V lookup: CDR1 KGHDR, CDR2 SFDVKD. CDR3: CATSDPRTGRVEQYF. CDR3 bases: TGTGCCACCAGTGATCCAAGGACAGGTCGGGTCGAGCAGTACTTC.

Written as DNA, the CDR3 is TGTGCCAGCAGCCCAGGGGCCAGGGGCACTGAAGCTTTCTTT. Protein product: CASSPGARGTEAFF. The chain recombines TRBV7-9 with TRBJ1-1; maybe TRBD1 (6 bases). The CDR3 sequence is 14 residues long. Between the trimmed V and J ends, which lost 5 bases and 4 bases, there was a span of 14 bases. Germline lookup yields CDR1 SEHNR and CDR2 FQNEAQ (reference sequence).

Here the CDR3 DNA reads TGCGCCAGCAGCCTCTCCGGAATGGGGGGCTATGGCTACACCTTC. Translated: CASSLSGMGGYGYTF. V and J are TRBV4-3 and TRBJ1-2, with a possible D match to TRBD1 (5 bases). Germline lookup yields CDR1 LGHNA and CDR2 YSLEER. V gave up 4 bases and J gave up 4 bases, with 16 bases separating them. The length of the CDR3 is 15 residues.

This clone has a single count. J is TRBJ2-7 and V is TRBV5-1, with D uncertain. Germline CDR1 reads SGHRS; CDR2 reads YFSETQ. Trimming shortened V by 2 bases and J by 4 bases, and 7 bases separated the two germline ends. The CDR3 has 12 amino acids. The CDR3 DNA is TGCGCCAGCAGCTTAAACGGTTACGAGCAGTACTTC. Translated: CASSLNGYEQYF.

The rearrangement links TRBV7-9 to TRBJ1-2; weak D call: TRBD1 (5 bases). This CDR3 has 12 amino acids. Trimming removed 5 bases at V and 8 bases at J, with 12 bases between. The germline V gene has CDR1 SEHNR and CDR2 FQNEAQ (reference sequence). DNA of the CDR3: TGTGCCAGCAGCGCTGGGACTGCGGGCTACACCTTC. Protein: CASSAGTAGYTF.

V gene TRBV3-1 (or the pseudogene TRBV3-2) combines with J gene TRBJ2-3; D is perhaps TRBD2 (5 bases). The V and J ends lost 4 bases and 5 bases respectively, with 16 bases between them. The length of the CDR3 is 15 residues. The germline CDR1 and CDR2 sequences are LGHDT and YNNKEL (reference sequence). CDR3 nucleotide sequence: TGTGCCAGCAGCCCTTATCCGGGGTTCGGAGATACGCAGTATTTT. Protein product: CASSPYPGFGDTQYF.

This rearrangement joins TRBV19 to TRBJ1-5; 7 positions agree with TRBD1. The CDR3 is 14 amino acids. Germline CDR1 is LNHDA and CDR2 is SQIVND (reference sequence). V gave up 5 bases and J gave up 6 bases; unmatched junction bases: 7. In DNA, the CDR3 is TGTGCCAGTAGTTCGGGACAGAGGGGTCAGCCCCAGCATTTT. This encodes CASSSGQRGQPQHF.

The genes are TRBV3-1 (or the pseudogene TRBV3-2) and TRBJ1-2; 7 bases are a match to TRBD1. After removal of 3 bases from V and 4 bases from J, the junction contained 14 bases not matched to a gene. The germline CDR1 and CDR2 sequences are LGHDT and YNNKEL (reference sequence). The CDR3 length is 17 residues. The CDR3, as DNA: TGTGCCAGCAGCCAGAAGGCCGGGACAGTATTTTGCTATGGCTACACCTTC. Translating it yields CASSQKAGTVFCYGYTF.

This clone has more than one count but fewer than ten. The chain joins TRBV27 to TRBJ2-5; D is ambiguous. Per the germline V gene, CDR1 is MNHEY and CDR2 is SMNVEV (reference sequence). Trimming stripped 4 bases from V and 5 bases from J, with 14 bases between. The length of the CDR3 is 14 residues. CDR3 protein: CASSWSSSTETQYF. The CDR3 DNA follows: TGTGCCAGCAGTTGGAGTAGCTCCACGGAGACCCAGTACTTC.

The J gene is TRBJ2-3, the V gene TRBV6-6; 11 bases fit TRBD1. J gave up 5 bases and V 4 bases, and 5 bases lay outside the gene matches. The CDR3 is 15 amino acids. Per the germline V gene, CDR1 is MNHNY and CDR2 is SVGAGI (reference sequence). The DNA of the CDR3 is TGTGCCAGCAGTTTTCCGGGACAGGGGGGAGATACGCAGTATTTT. Its translation is CASSFPGQGGDTQYF.